This T cell receptor beta chain was sequenced in a study of T cell repertoires in cytomegalovirus infection. Study overall: It can be stated that public TCR beta signatures indicated CMV infection as well as a matching HLA type. Findings and caveats of the study: Ex vivo responses were dominated by HLA-C-restricted CMV-specific TCR beta clonotypes. Identification of carriers of CMV plus the relevant HLA was performed using cumulative public TCR beta family frequency.

With regard to this clonotype: Its antigen is still unknown.

Trimming left V 1 base short and J 5 bases short, with 3 bases between. The germline CDR1 and CDR2 sequences are LNHNV and YYDKDF (reference sequence). The CDR3 runs 12 residues. TCRdb used MiXCR to reprocess the reads, holding one entry per CDR3 protein. The sample holds about 470,000 distinct CDR3 sequences, about 42% seen once. The rearrangement links TRBV15 to TRBJ1-5; D is uncertain. The receptor was isolated from a human donor in good health (CMV status not recorded). Some clones in this sample may be carry-over from other donors' samples. The material sequenced was cultured PBMCs, taken from culture after CMV antigen stimulation. The CDR3 nucleotides are TGTGCCACCAGCAGAGGAGATCAGCCCCAGCATTTT. This gives the protein CATSRGDQPQHF.